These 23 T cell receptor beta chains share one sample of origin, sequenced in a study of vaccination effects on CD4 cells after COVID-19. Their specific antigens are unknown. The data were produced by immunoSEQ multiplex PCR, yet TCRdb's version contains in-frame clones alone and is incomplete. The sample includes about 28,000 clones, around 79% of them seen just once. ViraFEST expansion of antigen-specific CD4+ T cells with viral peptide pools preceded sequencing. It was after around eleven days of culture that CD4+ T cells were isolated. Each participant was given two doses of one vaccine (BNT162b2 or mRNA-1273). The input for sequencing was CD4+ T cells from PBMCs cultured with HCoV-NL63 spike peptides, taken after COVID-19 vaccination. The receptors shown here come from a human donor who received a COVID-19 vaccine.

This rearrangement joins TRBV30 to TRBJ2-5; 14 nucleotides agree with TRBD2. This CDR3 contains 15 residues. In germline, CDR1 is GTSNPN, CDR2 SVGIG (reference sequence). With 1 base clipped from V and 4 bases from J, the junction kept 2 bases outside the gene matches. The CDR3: CAWSGGLAGGETQYF. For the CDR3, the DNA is TGTGCCTGGAGTGGTGGACTAGCGGGGGGAGAGACCCAGTACTTC.

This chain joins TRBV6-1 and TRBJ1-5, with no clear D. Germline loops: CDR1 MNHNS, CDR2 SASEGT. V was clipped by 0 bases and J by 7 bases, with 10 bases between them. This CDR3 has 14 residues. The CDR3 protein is CASSEAGLGQPQHF. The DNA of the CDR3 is TGTGCCAGCAGTGAAGCAGGGCTCGGACAGCCCCAGCATTTT.

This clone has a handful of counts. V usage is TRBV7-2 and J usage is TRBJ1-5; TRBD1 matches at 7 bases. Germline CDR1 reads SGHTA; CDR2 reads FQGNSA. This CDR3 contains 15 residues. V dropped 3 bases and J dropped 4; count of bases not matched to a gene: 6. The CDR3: CASSLRTGKNQPQHF. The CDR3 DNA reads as TGTGCCAGCAGCTTGAGGACAGGCAAGAATCAGCCCCAGCATTTT.

The CDR3 loop reads CASSLGQENSPLHF. CDR3 DNA: TGTGCCAGCAGCTTAGGGCAGGAGAATTCACCCCTCCACTTT. This rearrangement joins TRBV7-9 to TRBJ1-6; D is ambiguous. The germline gives CDR1 SEHNR, CDR2 FQNEAQ (reference sequence). This CDR3 is built from 14 residues. Trimming pared 1 base from V and 7 bases from J, leaving 8 bases between.

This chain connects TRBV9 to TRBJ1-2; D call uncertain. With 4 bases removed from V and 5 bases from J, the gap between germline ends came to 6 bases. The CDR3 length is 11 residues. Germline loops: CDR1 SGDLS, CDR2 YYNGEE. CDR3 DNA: TGTGCCAGCAGCCGATTATATGGCTACACCTTC. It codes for CASSRLYGYTF.

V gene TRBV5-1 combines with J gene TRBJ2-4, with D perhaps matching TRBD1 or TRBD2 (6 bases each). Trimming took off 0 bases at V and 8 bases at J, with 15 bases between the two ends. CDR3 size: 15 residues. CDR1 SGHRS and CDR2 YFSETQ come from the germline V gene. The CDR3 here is CASSLGLGGADIQYF. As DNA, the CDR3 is TGCGCCAGCAGCTTGGGTTTGGGGGGCGCTGACATTCAGTACTTC.

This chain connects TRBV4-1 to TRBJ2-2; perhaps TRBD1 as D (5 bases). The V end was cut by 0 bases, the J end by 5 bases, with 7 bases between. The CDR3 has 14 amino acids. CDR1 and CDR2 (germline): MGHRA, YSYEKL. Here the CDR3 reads CASSQDPGTGELFF. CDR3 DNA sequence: TGCGCCAGCAGCCAAGATCCAGGGACCGGGGAGCTGTTTTTT.

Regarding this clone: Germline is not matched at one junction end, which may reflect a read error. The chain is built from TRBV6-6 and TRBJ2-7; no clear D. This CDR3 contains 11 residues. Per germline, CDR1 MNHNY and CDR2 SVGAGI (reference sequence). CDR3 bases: TGTACCAGCAATAATTTTTACGAGCAGTACTTC. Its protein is CTSNNFYEQYF.

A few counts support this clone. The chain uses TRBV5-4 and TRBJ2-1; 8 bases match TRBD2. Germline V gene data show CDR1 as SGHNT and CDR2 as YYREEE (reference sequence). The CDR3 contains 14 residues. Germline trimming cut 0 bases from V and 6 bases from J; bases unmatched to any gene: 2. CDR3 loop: CASSLGTSSNEQFF. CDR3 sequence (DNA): TGTGCCAGCAGCTTGGGGACTAGCAGCAATGAGCAGTTCTTC.

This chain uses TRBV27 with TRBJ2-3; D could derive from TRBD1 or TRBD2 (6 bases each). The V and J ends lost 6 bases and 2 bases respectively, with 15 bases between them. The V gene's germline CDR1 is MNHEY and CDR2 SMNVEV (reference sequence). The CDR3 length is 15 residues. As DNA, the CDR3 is TGTGCCAGCAGGGGGGGCGGGACCCACACAGATACGCAGTATTTT. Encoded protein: CASRGGGTHTDTQYF.

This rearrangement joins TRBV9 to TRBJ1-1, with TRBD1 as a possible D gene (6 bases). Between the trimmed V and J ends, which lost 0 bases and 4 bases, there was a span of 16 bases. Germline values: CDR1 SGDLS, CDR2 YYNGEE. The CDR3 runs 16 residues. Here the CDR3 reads CASSVATGGAVTEAFF. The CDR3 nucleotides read TGTGCCAGCAGCGTAGCTACCGGGGGGGCAGTCACTGAAGCTTTCTTT. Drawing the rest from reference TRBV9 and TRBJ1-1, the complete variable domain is DSGVTQTPKHLITATGQRVTLRCSPRSGDLSVYWYQQSLDQGLQFLIQYYNGEERAKGNILERFSAQQFPDLHSELNLSSLELGDSALYFCASSVATGGAVTEAFFGQGTRLTVV.

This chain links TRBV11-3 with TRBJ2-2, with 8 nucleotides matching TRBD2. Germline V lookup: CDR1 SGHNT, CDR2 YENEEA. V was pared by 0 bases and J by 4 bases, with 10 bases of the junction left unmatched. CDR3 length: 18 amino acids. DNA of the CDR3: TGTGCCAGCAGCTTAGATCAGAGCGGGAGCGGCGTCACCGGGGAGCTGTTTTTT. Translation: CASSLDQSGSGVTGELFF.

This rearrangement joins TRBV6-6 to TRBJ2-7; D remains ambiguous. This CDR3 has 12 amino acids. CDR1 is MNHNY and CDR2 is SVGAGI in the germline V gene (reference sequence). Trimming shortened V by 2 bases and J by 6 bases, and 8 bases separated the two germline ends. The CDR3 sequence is CASSYELGEQYF. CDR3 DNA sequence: TGTGCCAGCAGTTACGAACTTGGCGAGCAGTACTTC.

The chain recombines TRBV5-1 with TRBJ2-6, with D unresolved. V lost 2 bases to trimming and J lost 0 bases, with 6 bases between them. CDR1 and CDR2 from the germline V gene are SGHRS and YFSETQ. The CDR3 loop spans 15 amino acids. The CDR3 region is CASSFEYSGANVLTF. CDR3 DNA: TGCGCCAGCAGCTTCGAGTACTCTGGGGCCAACGTCCTGACTTTC.

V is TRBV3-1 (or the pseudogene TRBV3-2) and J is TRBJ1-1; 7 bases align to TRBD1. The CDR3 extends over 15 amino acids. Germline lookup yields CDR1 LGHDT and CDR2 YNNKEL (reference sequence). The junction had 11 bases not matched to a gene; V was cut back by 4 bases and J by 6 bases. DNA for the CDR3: TGTGCCAGCAGCCCGCGACAGGGCGGTGGTGCTGAAGCTTTCTTT. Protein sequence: CASSPRQGGGAEAFF.

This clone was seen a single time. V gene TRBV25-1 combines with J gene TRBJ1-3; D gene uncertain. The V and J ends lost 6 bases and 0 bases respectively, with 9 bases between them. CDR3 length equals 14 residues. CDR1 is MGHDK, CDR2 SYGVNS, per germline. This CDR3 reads CASSHAASGNTIYF. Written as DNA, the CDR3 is TGTGCCAGCAGCCACGCCGCCTCTGGAAACACCATATATTTT.

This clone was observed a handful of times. DNA of the CDR3: TGTGCCAGCAGCTTGGGGTCTAATGAAAAACTGTTTTTT. It encodes CASSLGSNEKLFF. This chain uses TRBV5-4 with TRBJ1-4; unclear D gene. This CDR3 is built from 13 residues. Germline values: CDR1 SGHNT, CDR2 YYREEE (reference sequence). V dropped 0 bases and J dropped 3 bases, with 3 bases sitting between them.

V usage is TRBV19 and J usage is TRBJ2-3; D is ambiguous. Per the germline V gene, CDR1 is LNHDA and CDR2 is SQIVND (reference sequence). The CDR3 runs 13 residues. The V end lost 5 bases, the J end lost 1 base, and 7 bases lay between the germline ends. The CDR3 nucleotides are TGTGCCAGTAGTTCGAGCGGCACAGATACGCAGTATTTT. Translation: CASSSSGTDTQYF.

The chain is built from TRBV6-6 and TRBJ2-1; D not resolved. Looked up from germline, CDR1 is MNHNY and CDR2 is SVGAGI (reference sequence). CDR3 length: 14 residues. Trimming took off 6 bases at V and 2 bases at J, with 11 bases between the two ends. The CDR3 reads CASSPPVAYNEQFF. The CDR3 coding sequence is TGTGCCAGCAGCCCTCCGGTGGCCTACAATGAGCAGTTCTTC.

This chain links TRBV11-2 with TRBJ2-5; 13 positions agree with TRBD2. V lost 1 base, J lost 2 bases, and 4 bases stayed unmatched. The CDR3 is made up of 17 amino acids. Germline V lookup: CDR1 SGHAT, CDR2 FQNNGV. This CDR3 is CASSLVATSGGQETQYF. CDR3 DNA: TGTGCCAGCAGCTTAGTGGCGACTAGCGGGGGGCAAGAGACCCAGTACTTC.

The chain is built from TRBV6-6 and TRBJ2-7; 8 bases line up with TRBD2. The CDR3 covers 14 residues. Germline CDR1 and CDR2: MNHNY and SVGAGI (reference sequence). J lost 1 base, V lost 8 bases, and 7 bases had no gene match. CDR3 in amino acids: CASGLAGGSYEQYF. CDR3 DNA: TGTGCCAGCGGTTTGGCGGGAGGATCCTACGAGCAGTACTTC.

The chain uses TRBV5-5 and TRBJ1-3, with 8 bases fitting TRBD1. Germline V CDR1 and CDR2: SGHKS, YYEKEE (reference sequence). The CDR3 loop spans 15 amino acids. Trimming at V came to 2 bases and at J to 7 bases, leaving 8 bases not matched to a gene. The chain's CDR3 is CASSLAGGPLNTIYF. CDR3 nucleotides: TGTGCCAGCAGCTTAGCAGGGGGCCCCCTCAACACCATATATTTT.

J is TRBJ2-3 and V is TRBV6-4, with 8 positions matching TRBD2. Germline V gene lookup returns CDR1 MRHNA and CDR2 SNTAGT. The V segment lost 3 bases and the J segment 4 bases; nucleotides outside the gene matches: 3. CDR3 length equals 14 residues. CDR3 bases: TGTGCCAGCAGTGAAGCGGGAGAGGCAGATACGCAGTATTTT. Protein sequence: CASSEAGEADTQYF.